The rows below give T cell receptor beta chains drawn from one sample of a study of T cell responses to AZD1222 COVID-19 vaccine. Clones were sequenced by immunoSEQ multiplex PCR, and TCRdb holds only the in-frame ones, with some missing. The sample lists roughly 54,000 clones; 70% to 90% were seen once. The sequenced sample was peripheral blood, obtained 28 days after the second AZD1222 dose. These receptors originate from an adult who received the AZD1222 COVID-19 vaccine. CDR3s include the opening cysteine and the closing phenylalanine or tryptophan. The order of the fields is V gene, J gene, CDR3 protein.

v_gene: TRBV30; j_gene: TRBJ1-6; CDR3aa: CAWSVQLEGGSPLHF
v_gene: TRBV9; j_gene: TRBJ1-2; CDR3aa: CASSPQGGGGYTF
v_gene: TRBV11-2; j_gene: TRBJ1-2; CDR3aa: CASSLTDSQGSYTF
v_gene: TRBV10-1; j_gene: TRBJ1-1; CDR3aa: CASSYGMNTEAFF
v_gene: TRBV3-1/TRBV3-2; j_gene: TRBJ2-3; CDR3aa: CASSLTGTGGIATQYF
v_gene: TRBV6-5; j_gene: TRBJ1-5; CDR3aa: CASSYRASNQPQHF
v_gene: TRBV6-5; j_gene: TRBJ1-2; CDR3aa: CASSYREGKGYTF
v_gene: TRBV30; j_gene: TRBJ2-2; CDR3aa: CAWSPPRLAGPSGELFF
v_gene: TRBV27; j_gene: TRBJ2-7; CDR3aa: CASSWRDFQSGVYEQYF
v_gene: TRBV4-2; j_gene: TRBJ2-5; CDR3aa: CASSQDISGRQETQYF
v_gene: TRBV19; j_gene: TRBJ2-3; CDR3aa: CASAEGTQTTDTQYF
v_gene: TRBV7-9; j_gene: TRBJ2-7; CDR3aa: CASSLRSYEQYF
v_gene: TRBV2; j_gene: TRBJ2-1; CDR3aa: CASSEAWVGEQFF
v_gene: TRBV13; j_gene: TRBJ2-7; CDR3aa: CASSPGTSGLQYF